This is a list of T cell receptor beta chains from one sample in a study of T cell responses to AZD1222 COVID-19 vaccine. Clones were sequenced by immunoSEQ multiplex PCR, and TCRdb holds only the in-frame ones, with some missing. The table has roughly 180,000 clones, approximately 94% seen once. Material: peripheral blood, obtained 28 days after the second AZD1222 dose. The receptors originated from an adult who received the AZD1222 COVID-19 vaccine. CDR3s include the opening cysteine and the closing phenylalanine or tryptophan. The D gene is left open where the match is weak. The size of a clone is reported for some rows only, either as once, few or many, or as a class for expanded clones.

CDR3 DNA: TGTGCCAGCCTAGCGGGAGGGCCCCCGAACACCGGGGAGCTGTTTTTT
CDR3 protein: CASLAGGPPNTGELFF
J gene: TRBJ2-2
CDR3 length: 16
D gene: TRBD2
V gene: TRBV28
clone size: once

CDR3 DNA: TGTGCCACCAGCAGAGATCTGGAGCCCTTAGGAGATGGCTACACCTTC
CDR3 protein: CATSRDLEPLGDGYTF
J gene: TRBJ1-2
CDR3 length: 16
D gene: NA
V gene: TRBV15
clone size: NA

CDR3 DNA: TGTGCCAGCAGCGAAGGGGCCGGGACGATTTTT
CDR3 protein: CASSEGAGTIF
J gene: TRBJ1-4
CDR3 length: 11
D gene: NA
V gene: TRBV7-9
clone size: NA

CDR3 DNA: TGTGCCAGCAGTGAATCGGAAGGGGTGAACACTGAAGCTTTCTTT
CDR3 protein: CASSESEGVNTEAFF
J gene: TRBJ1-1
CDR3 length: 15
D gene: NA
V gene: TRBV25-1
clone size: NA

CDR3 DNA: TGTGCCAGCAGTTTAGGCGGGAGCGAGCATGAGCAGTTCTTC
CDR3 protein: CASSLGGSEHEQFF
J gene: TRBJ2-1
CDR3 length: 14
D gene: TRBD2
V gene: TRBV28
clone size: NA

CDR3 DNA: TGCGCCAGCAGCTTGGGATGGACAGCAACTAATGAAAAACTGTTTTTT
CDR3 protein: CASSLGWTATNEKLFF
J gene: TRBJ1-4
CDR3 length: 16
D gene: NA
V gene: TRBV5-1
clone size: NA

CDR3 DNA: TGTGCCACCAGCAGAGAGGGGGCATCCCGCTACGAGCAGTACTTC
CDR3 protein: CATSREGASRYEQYF
J gene: TRBJ2-7
CDR3 length: 15
D gene: NA
V gene: TRBV15
clone size: once

CDR3 DNA: TGCGCCAGCAGCTTCTACAGGGTAGGGACCTACAATGAGCAGTTCTTC
CDR3 protein: CASSFYRVGTYNEQFF
J gene: TRBJ2-1
CDR3 length: 16
D gene: NA
V gene: TRBV5-1
clone size: NA

CDR3 DNA: TGTGCCAGCAGCTTAATGGACGGCTCCTACGAGCAGTACTTC
CDR3 protein: CASSLMDGSYEQYF
J gene: TRBJ2-7
CDR3 length: 14
D gene: NA
V gene: TRBV7-9
clone size: NA

CDR3 DNA: TGTGCCAGCAGCCAATCTGACCGTTACACAGATACGCAGTATTTT
CDR3 protein: CASSQSDRYTDTQYF
J gene: TRBJ2-3
CDR3 length: 15
D gene: NA
V gene: TRBV3-1/TRBV3-2
clone size: once

CDR3 DNA: TGCGCCAGCAGCCAAGATATGAGGCGTGAAGCTTTCTTT
CDR3 protein: CASSQDMRREAFF
J gene: TRBJ1-1
CDR3 length: 13
D gene: NA
V gene: TRBV4-3
clone size: NA

CDR3 DNA: TGTGCCAGTAGTATAGCCGGGGGACAGGGTGAAGCTTTCTTT
CDR3 protein: CASSIAGGQGEAFF
J gene: TRBJ1-1
CDR3 length: 14
D gene: TRBD1
V gene: TRBV19
clone size: NA

CDR3 DNA: TGTGCCTCACCGGGGACATTTGGCTACACCTTC
CDR3 protein: CASPGTFGYTF
J gene: TRBJ1-2
CDR3 length: 11
D gene: NA
V gene: TRBV30
clone size: NA

CDR3 DNA: TGTGCCAGCAGTGACCGGGGGTACGAGCAGTACTTC
CDR3 protein: CASSDRGYEQYF
J gene: TRBJ2-7
CDR3 length: 12
D gene: NA
V gene: TRBV6-1
clone size: NA

CDR3 DNA: TGTGCCAGCAGTAAATACCGGGACGCATCCTACGAGCAGTACTTC
CDR3 protein: CASSKYRDASYEQYF
J gene: TRBJ2-7
CDR3 length: 15
D gene: NA
V gene: TRBV28
clone size: NA

CDR3 DNA: TGTGCCCCTCTAGGTAAATATCAGCCCCAGCATTTT
CDR3 protein: CAPLGKYQPQHF
J gene: TRBJ1-5
CDR3 length: 12
D gene: NA
V gene: TRBV30
clone size: NA

CDR3 DNA: TGCGCCAGCAGCCAAGTACGTGGCAGGGACACTGAAGCTTTCTTT
CDR3 protein: CASSQVRGRDTEAFF
J gene: TRBJ1-1
CDR3 length: 15
D gene: NA
V gene: TRBV4-3
clone size: NA

CDR3 DNA: TGTGCCAGCAGTTCCGATCTATCAAACACTGAAGCTTTCTTT
CDR3 protein: CASSSDLSNTEAFF
J gene: TRBJ1-1
CDR3 length: 14
D gene: NA
V gene: TRBV27
clone size: NA

CDR3 DNA: TGTGCCAGCAGCTTAGACGGACGAGTTAAACCTGAAGCTTTCTTT
CDR3 protein: CASSLDGRVKPEAFF
J gene: TRBJ1-1
CDR3 length: 15
D gene: NA
V gene: TRBV5-4
clone size: NA

CDR3 DNA: TGTGCCAGTAATTTGGGGGCTAGCAATCAGCCCCAGCATTTT
CDR3 protein: CASNLGASNQPQHF
J gene: TRBJ1-5
CDR3 length: 14
D gene: NA
V gene: TRBV19
clone size: NA

CDR3 DNA: TGTGCCAGCAGTTACTCGAAGCTAGAGACCCAGTACTTC
CDR3 protein: CASSYSKLETQYF
J gene: TRBJ2-5
CDR3 length: 13
D gene: NA
V gene: TRBV6-6
clone size: NA

CDR3 DNA: TGTGCCAGCAGCGGGACACGATGGGAGACCCAGTACTTC
CDR3 protein: CASSGTRWETQYF
J gene: TRBJ2-5
CDR3 length: 13
D gene: NA
V gene: TRBV2
clone size: NA

CDR3 DNA: TGTGCCACCGCACTAGCGGGAGCTAAACGGGGGACAGATACGCAGTATTTT
CDR3 protein: CATALAGAKRGTDTQYF
J gene: TRBJ2-3
CDR3 length: 17
D gene: TRBD2
V gene: TRBV24-1
clone size: NA

CDR3 DNA: TGCGCCAGCAGCCTGTCCAGCTTCTCTGGAAACACCATATATTTT
CDR3 protein: CASSLSSFSGNTIYF
J gene: TRBJ1-3
CDR3 length: 15
D gene: NA
V gene: TRBV5-1
clone size: NA

CDR3 DNA: TGTGCCAGCAGTGACTCAGCAAGGTTCGGGGAGCTGTTTTTT
CDR3 protein: CASSDSARFGELFF
J gene: TRBJ2-2
CDR3 length: 14
D gene: NA
V gene: TRBV6-4
clone size: NA

CDR3 DNA: TGTGCCAGTAAGGGTGAACATGTAGAGCCCCAGCATTTT
CDR3 protein: CASKGEHVEPQHF
J gene: TRBJ1-5
CDR3 length: 13
D gene: NA
V gene: TRBV2
clone size: NA

CDR3 DNA: TGCAGCGTTGGGCTAGACACAGATACGCAGTATTTT
CDR3 protein: CSVGLDTDTQYF
J gene: TRBJ2-3
CDR3 length: 12
D gene: NA
V gene: TRBV29-1
clone size: NA

CDR3 DNA: TGTGCCAGCAGCTTAGTGCGGGGGACAGATACGCAGTATTTT
CDR3 protein: CASSLVRGTDTQYF
J gene: TRBJ2-3
CDR3 length: 14
D gene: TRBD2
V gene: TRBV7-2
clone size: few

CDR3 DNA: TGTGCCAGCAGTTTAAGGACTAGCGGGACCCTCGGTACGCAGTATTTT
CDR3 protein: CASSLRTSGTLGTQYF
J gene: TRBJ2-3
CDR3 length: 16
D gene: TRBD2
V gene: TRBV28
clone size: NA

CDR3 DNA: TGTGCCAGTATAAACGCGGGGAACACCGGGGAGCTGTTTTTT
CDR3 protein: CASINAGNTGELFF
J gene: TRBJ2-2
CDR3 length: 14
D gene: NA
V gene: TRBV19
clone size: once

CDR3 DNA: TGTGCCAGCAGTTTTTTGGGACGGAAAAACTATGGCTACACCTTC
CDR3 protein: CASSFLGRKNYGYTF
J gene: TRBJ1-2
CDR3 length: 15
D gene: NA
V gene: TRBV28
clone size: NA

CDR3 DNA: NA
CDR3 protein: CASSWGGGSREDTEHTF
J gene: TRBJ1-2
CDR3 length: 17
D gene: NA
V gene: TRBV5-1
clone size: NA

CDR3 DNA: TGTGCCAGCAAACTCCGGGACGCCCGGGCAAGCTCCGAGCAGTACTTC
CDR3 protein: CASKLRDARASSEQYF
J gene: TRBJ2-7
CDR3 length: 16
D gene: NA
V gene: TRBV2
clone size: once

CDR3 DNA: TGCGCCAGCAGAAGGGGACAGGTCAACAAAGAGACCCAGTACTTC
CDR3 protein: CASRRGQVNKETQYF
J gene: TRBJ2-5
CDR3 length: 15
D gene: TRBD1
V gene: TRBV5-1
clone size: NA

CDR3 DNA: TGTGCCAGCAGTTCTGCCTTAGCGAGGCACGAGCAGTACTTC
CDR3 protein: CASSSALARHEQYF
J gene: TRBJ2-7
CDR3 length: 14
D gene: NA
V gene: TRBV27
clone size: NA

CDR3 DNA: TGTGCCAGCAGTTTTTCCGACAGGGCCCTTCGTAGTAATGAAAAACTGTTTTTT
CDR3 protein: CASSFSDRALRSNEKLFF
J gene: TRBJ1-4
CDR3 length: 18
D gene: TRBD1
V gene: TRBV28
clone size: NA